This T cell receptor (beta chain) stems from a study of regulatory T cells in long-lasting Graves disease. Assembly of TCR beta libraries relied on iRepertoire HTBI primers together with Arm-PCR of CDR3 regions. TCRdb reprocessed the multiplex PCR reads with MiXCR, giving one entry per CDR3 protein. The data show about 200,000 distinct CDR3 sequences, around 17% seen once. With 8 bases removed from V and 6 bases from J, the gap between germline ends came to 15 bases. Looked up from germline, CDR1 is MNHEY and CDR2 is SVGEGT. There are 13 residues in the CDR3. Many counts were recorded for this clonotype. As yet, its antigen is unknown. Time point defined: newly diagnosed GD, antithyroid drugs for less than 3 months. The TCR library was made from RNA that had been extracted from PBMCs in TRIzol. Findings and limits, study-wide: Persistent Graves' patients possessed reduced TCR diversity relative to recently diagnosed ones.

This sequence was found in a female donor with Graves disease. The chain uses TRBV6-2 or TRBV6-3 and TRBJ2-3; the D is unclear. Sequencing was performed on peripheral blood mononuclear cells (PBMCs), taken at new diagnosis, from a patient treated with antithyroid drugs. CDR3 sequence reads: CASGNMDGDTQYF. DNA of the CDR3: TGTGCCAGCGGAAACATGGACGGCGATACGCAGTATTTT.